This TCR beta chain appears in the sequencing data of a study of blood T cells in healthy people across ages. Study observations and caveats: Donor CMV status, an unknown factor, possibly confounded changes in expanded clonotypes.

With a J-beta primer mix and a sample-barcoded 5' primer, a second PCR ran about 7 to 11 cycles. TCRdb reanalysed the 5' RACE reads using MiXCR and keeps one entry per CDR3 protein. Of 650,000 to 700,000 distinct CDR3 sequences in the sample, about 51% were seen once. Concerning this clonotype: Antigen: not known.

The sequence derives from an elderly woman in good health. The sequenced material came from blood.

In DNA, the CDR3 is TGTGCCAGCAGTTCCAACGGCCCCCTAGGCACAGATACGCAGTATTTT. Amino acids: CASSSNGPLGTDTQYF. J is TRBJ2-3 and V is TRBV2; D uncertain. V gave up 5 bases and J gave up 1 base, with 16 bases separating them. Germline CDR1 SNHLY, CDR2 FYNNEI. The CDR3 loop spans 16 amino acids.